Listed here is a single T cell receptor (beta chain). The data stem from a study of OX40 agonist ivuxolimab in advanced cancers. Study summary: Patients took ivuxolimab, an agonistic anti-OX40 (CD134) antibody. With a range of about 23 to 85, age averaged about 59 years, and around 83% were male.

Assay: immunoSEQ multiplex PCR; the TCRdb copy retains only in-frame clones and omits some. The sample includes roughly 97,000 clones, 86% seen only once; the top ten take more than 5.5%. The CDR3 runs 14 residues. The germline gives CDR1 SQVTM, CDR2 ANQGSEA. Trimming took 6 bases from V and 1 from J, leaving 15 bases between them. This receptor was obtained from an adult with an advanced solid tumor such as melanoma, head and neck, liver or kidney cancer. The specimen comprised CD4+ or CD8+ T cells sorted from blood, sampled in a trial of the OX40 agonist ivuxolimab. The V gene is TRBV29-1, the J gene TRBJ1-1; D gene unclear. CDR3 residues: CSVNDRVRNTEAFF. The CDR3 nucleotides read TGCAGCGTCAACGACCGGGTTCGGAACACTGAAGCTTTCTTT. Looking up the rest from reference TRBV29-1 and TRBJ1-1 gives the full variable domain: SAVISQKPSRDICQRGTSLTIQCQVDSQVTMMFWYRQQPGQSLTLIATANQGSEATYESGFVIDKFPISRPNLTFSTLTVSNMSPEDSSIYLCSVNDRVRNTEAFFGQGTRLTVV.